The rows below give T cell receptor beta chains drawn from one sample of a study of technical replicates of blood from a handful of donors. Repertoires were generated with immunoSEQ multiplex PCR, while TCRdb's copy carries only in-frame clones and drops some. The sample yields about 94,000 clones, roughly 95% seen once. Sequences were obtained from T cells isolated from PBMCs. Receptors were obtained from a human donor in good health. Each CDR3 is given with its conserved first and last residue. Each record gives: D gene, clone size, V gene, J gene, CDR3 DNA, CDR3 protein. A D gene is named only where the DNA matches it firmly. Not every row has a clone size; where given, it reads once, few, many or a size class.

TRBD1	.	TRBV15	TRBJ1-4	TGTGCCACCAGCAGACCTAGACTACAGGGGTCCGCGGAAAAACTGTTTTTT	CATSRPRLQGSAEKLFF
TRBD1	.	TRBV28	TRBJ2-5	TGTGCCAGCAGTTTAAGTCAGGGACAGCCAGAAGAGACCCAGTACTTC	CASSLSQGQPEETQYF
.	few	TRBV9	TRBJ1-1	TGTGCCAGCAGCGTAACAGGGATGAACACTGAAGCTTTCTTT	CASSVTGMNTEAFF
.	few	TRBV9	TRBJ1-1	TGTGCCAGCAGCGTCCTCCCGGAAGGGGAAACTGAAGCTTTCTTT	CASSVLPEGETEAFF
.	.	TRBV7-6	TRBJ1-1	TGTGCCAGCAGCTTAATGGCGAACACTGAAGCTTTCTTT	CASSLMANTEAFF
.	.	TRBV28	TRBJ2-7	TGTGCCAGCAGAGAAGCTGGACAAAGGAACGAGCAGTACTTC	CASREAGQRNEQYF
TRBD1	.	TRBV2	TRBJ2-5	TGTGCCAGCAGTGGCCACAGGGGGCGGGAGACCCAGTACTTC	CASSGHRGRETQYF
.	.	TRBV7-8	TRBJ2-1	TGTGCCAGCAGCTTAAGATCGAGCGGGAATGAGCAGTTCTTC	CASSLRSSGNEQFF
TRBD1	.	TRBV19	TRBJ2-1	TGTGCCAGTAGTACATCGACAGGGAACAATGAGCAGTTCTTC	CASSTSTGNNEQFF
.	.	TRBV6-1	TRBJ2-7	TGTGCCAGCAGTGAAGGAGGGAGTATTGTTTACGAGCAGTACTTC	CASSEGGSIVYEQYF
TRBD1	.	TRBV18	TRBJ1-5	TGTGCCAGCTCACGCGACAGGGGAGGCAATCAGCCCCAGCATTTT	CASSRDRGGNQPQHF
.	.	TRBV2	TRBJ2-3	TGTGCCAGCAGTCAGGAGACTATTATCACAGATACGCAGTATTTT	CASSQETIITDTQYF
TRBD1	.	TRBV6-6	TRBJ1-2	TGTGCCAGCAGTCAGACAGGGGGCTTTGGCTACACCTTC	CASSQTGGFGYTF
TRBD1	.	TRBV19	TRBJ1-5	TGTGCCAGTAGTATCGACAGGGAAGGAGTCCAGCCCCAGCATTTT	CASSIDREGVQPQHF
TRBD2	.	TRBV27	TRBJ2-1	TGTGCCAGTAGACTAGCGGGAGGCCACAATGAGCAGTTCTTC	CASRLAGGHNEQFF
.	.	TRBV9	TRBJ1-3	TGTGCCAGCAGCGGGGGGGGGAACACCATATATTTT	CASSGGGNTIYF
.	.	TRBV5-6	TRBJ1-1	TGTGCCAGTAGCTTGGGCCGGGATATTGATGAAGCTTTCTTT	CASSLGRDIDEAFF
.	.	TRBV4-2	TRBJ2-4	TGTGCCAGCAGGGAAGACAGAGCCAAAAACATTCAGTACTTC	CASREDRAKNIQYF
.	.	TRBV11-3	TRBJ1-1	TGTGCCAGCAGCTTGACAGAGAACACTGAAGCTTTCTTT	CASSLTENTEAFF